The clone carrying this T cell receptor beta chain was found once. The sample originates from a study of blood T cell repertoires in COVID-19. Study-wide background: PBMCs, B-cell-depleted T cells, or T cells provided the cDNA or gDNA that made up the material.

Under the authors' procedure: For nucleated cells, counts were estimated from reference gene primer amplification. The repertoire was sequenced with immunoSEQ multiplex PCR; TCRdb's copy has only in-frame clones and lacks some. Clone size and V and J calls were adopted from that table, with D and trimming inferred from the DNA. This sample has some 200,000 clones, with roughly 90% found just once. CDR3 length: 18 residues. The germline V gene has CDR1 LGHNA and CDR2 YNFKEQ. V lost 0 bases, J lost 0 bases, and 15 bases lay in between. Cohort 3 donors were reported recovered after two negative PCRs, clearance, or symptom resolution.

Specimen: PBMCs or T cells enriched from blood (not recorded which). The receptor comes from a woman under 40 who had recovered from COVID-19. V is TRBV4-2 and J is TRBJ2-4, with no clear D. CDR3 bases: TGTGCCAGCAGCCAAGATTATGAACGGTACCTAGCCAAAAACATTCAGTACTTC. Amino acid sequence: CASSQDYERYLAKNIQYF.